These 12 T cell receptor beta chains were all obtained from the same sample, sequenced in a study of cytomegalovirus exposure and HLA in healthy donors. The PCR ran on 60 Vbeta and 13 Jbeta primers. Sequencing used immunoSEQ multiplex PCR; TCRdb keeps in-frame clones, though not all of them. The sample includes about 150,000 clones, about 80% of them seen just once. Sequencing was done on a sample of PBMCs. The receptor set was obtained from a man younger than 40 in good health and CMV-seropositive.

This chain joins TRBV5-1 and TRBJ2-3; TRBD1 matches 9 bases. This CDR3 comprises 15 residues. The V segment lost 4 bases and the J segment 4 bases; nucleotides outside the gene matches: 7. CDR1 and CDR2 from the germline V gene are SGHRS and YFSETQ. The CDR3 is CASSPRDRDADTQYF. CDR3 DNA sequence: TGCGCCAGCAGCCCACGGGACAGGGATGCAGATACGCAGTATTTT.

This chain uses TRBV28 with TRBJ1-3, with D uncertain. Trimming removed 5 bases from V and 1 base from J, with 15 bases in between. CDR3 length: 16 residues. CDR1 and CDR2 (germline): MDHEN, SYDVKM. The CDR3 nucleotides are TGTGCCAGCAGTGTGGGTGACTTCATATCTGGAAACACCATATATTTT. Amino acids: CASSVGDFISGNTIYF.

This clone was seen just once. This chain uses TRBV19 with TRBJ2-7, with 10 positions matching TRBD2. The germline gives CDR1 LNHDA, CDR2 SQIVND (reference sequence). J lost 2 bases, V lost 3 bases, and 1 base had no gene match. CDR3 length: 14 amino acids. The CDR3 protein is CASSMLAGAYEQYF. CDR3 DNA sequence: TGTGCCAGTAGTATGCTAGCGGGGGCCTACGAGCAGTACTTC.

The chain couples TRBV28 to TRBJ1-2, with 8 bases fitting TRBD1. CDR3 size: 14 residues. Per germline, CDR1 MDHEN and CDR2 SYDVKM. The V and J ends lost 5 bases and 2 bases, in that order; junction bases with no gene match: 4. CDR3 loop: CASSHGDRNYGYTF. The CDR3 nucleotides read TGTGCCAGCAGTCATGGGGACAGGAACTATGGCTACACCTTC.

The V and J genes are TRBV7-9 and TRBJ2-5; 8 bases map to TRBD1. Per the germline V gene, CDR1 is SEHNR and CDR2 is FQNEAQ (reference sequence). With 5 bases clipped from V and 1 base from J, the junction kept 9 bases outside the gene matches. The CDR3 is 16 residues long. The CDR3 loop is CASSPRMTGAQETQYF. The CDR3 bases are TGTGCCAGCAGCCCTAGGATGACAGGGGCCCAAGAGACCCAGTACTTC.

This sequence joins TRBV5-1 and TRBJ1-2, with D possibly being TRBD1 (6 bases). Germline values: CDR1 SGHRS, CDR2 YFSETQ. This CDR3 is 16 amino acids long. The ends were cut back, 2 bases at V and 2 bases at J, with 16 bases in the middle. This chain's CDR3 is CASSFSRTDLNYGYTF. The CDR3 nucleotides read TGCGCCAGCAGCTTTTCCAGGACAGATCTAAACTATGGCTACACCTTC. Supplemented by reference TRBV5-1 and TRBJ1-2, the full variable domain reads KAGVTQTPRYLIKTRGQQVTLSCSPISGHRSVSWYQQTPGQGLQFLFEYFSETQRNKGNFPGRFSGRQFSNSRSEMNVSTLELGDSALYLCASSFSRTDLNYGYTFGSGTRLTVV.

This clone was observed once. J is TRBJ2-1 and V is TRBV5-1; possible D gene TRBD2, 5 bases. Per germline, CDR1 SGHRS and CDR2 YFSETQ. The V end was cut by 6 bases, the J end by 5 bases, with 15 bases between. This CDR3 region has 14 residues. CDR3 nucleotides: TGCGCCAGCACCTGGACTTCCTCACACAATGAGCAGTTCTTC. This codes for CASTWTSSHNEQFF. Filled out from reference TRBV5-1 and TRBJ2-1, the complete variable domain reads KAGVTQTPRYLIKTRGQQVTLSCSPISGHRSVSWYQQTPGQGLQFLFEYFSETQRNKGNFPGRFSGRQFSNSRSEMNVSTLELGDSALYLCASTWTSSHNEQFFGPGTRLTVL.

This chain joins TRBV10-2 and TRBJ1-1; 7 bases are a match to TRBD1. The CDR3 runs to 16 residues. With V trimmed by 1 base and J by 4 bases, 9 bases remained unmatched. Germline lookup yields CDR1 WSHSY and CDR2 SAAADI. CDR3 sequence reads: CASSEYPDRVVTEAFF. The DNA for the CDR3 is TGCGCCAGCAGTGAGTATCCCGACAGGGTGGTCACTGAAGCTTTCTTT.

This clone was found a few times. The chain recombines TRBV7-2 with TRBJ1-1, with TRBD1 identical over 7 bases. CDR1 is SGHTA and CDR2 is FQGNSA in the germline V gene. CDR3 length: 15 amino acids. The V gene end was trimmed by 2 bases and the J gene end by 2 bases; junction bases not matched to a gene: 5. CDR3 coding DNA: TGTGCCAGCAGCTTACTCCGGACAGGAAACACTGAAGCTTTCTTT. Its protein product is CASSLLRTGNTEAFF.

A word on this clone: Likely a read error: the CDR3 ends without its conserved phenylalanine or tryptophan. Because the CDR3's place on the DNA is in doubt, the DNA is left out and the CDR3 is given as listed by TCRdb. V gene TRBV5-1 combines with J gene TRBJ1-6. Both ends counted, the CDR3 spans 8 residues. Germline CDR1 is SGHRS and CDR2 is YFSETQ. This CDR3 reads CASSSRRA.

This chain links TRBV19 with TRBJ1-2, with 9 bases aligning to TRBD1. The V segment lost 11 bases and the J segment 4 bases; nucleotides outside the gene matches: 14. This CDR3 comprises 15 residues. Germline lookup yields CDR1 LNHDA and CDR2 SQIVND (reference sequence). The CDR3 loop is CASVPQGDRAYGYTF. The DNA for the CDR3 is TGTGCCTCGGTTCCCCAAGGGGACAGGGCCTATGGCTACACCTTC.

V and J are TRBV27 and TRBJ2-5; D remains ambiguous. CDR3 size: 14 residues. CDR1 is MNHEY and CDR2 is SMNVEV in the germline V gene (reference sequence). The V end lost 4 bases, the J end lost 1 base, and 10 bases lay between the germline ends. The CDR3 sequence: CASSWSGSQETQYF. In DNA form, the CDR3 reads TGTGCCAGCAGTTGGTCTGGTAGCCAAGAGACCCAGTACTTC.